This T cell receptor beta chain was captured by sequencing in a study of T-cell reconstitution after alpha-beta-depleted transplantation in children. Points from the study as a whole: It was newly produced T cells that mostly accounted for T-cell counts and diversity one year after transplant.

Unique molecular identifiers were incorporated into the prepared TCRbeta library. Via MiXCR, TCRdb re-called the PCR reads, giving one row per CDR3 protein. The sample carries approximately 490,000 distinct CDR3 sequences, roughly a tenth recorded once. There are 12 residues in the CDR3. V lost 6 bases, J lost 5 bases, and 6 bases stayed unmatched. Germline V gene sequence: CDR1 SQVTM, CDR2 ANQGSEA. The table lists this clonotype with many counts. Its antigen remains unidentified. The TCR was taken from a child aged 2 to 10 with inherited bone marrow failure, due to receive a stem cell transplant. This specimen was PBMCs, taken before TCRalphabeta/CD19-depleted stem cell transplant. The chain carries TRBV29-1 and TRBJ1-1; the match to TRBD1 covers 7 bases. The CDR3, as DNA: TGCAGCGTCGGCTTACAGGGGACTGAAGCTTTCTTT. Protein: CSVGLQGTEAFF.